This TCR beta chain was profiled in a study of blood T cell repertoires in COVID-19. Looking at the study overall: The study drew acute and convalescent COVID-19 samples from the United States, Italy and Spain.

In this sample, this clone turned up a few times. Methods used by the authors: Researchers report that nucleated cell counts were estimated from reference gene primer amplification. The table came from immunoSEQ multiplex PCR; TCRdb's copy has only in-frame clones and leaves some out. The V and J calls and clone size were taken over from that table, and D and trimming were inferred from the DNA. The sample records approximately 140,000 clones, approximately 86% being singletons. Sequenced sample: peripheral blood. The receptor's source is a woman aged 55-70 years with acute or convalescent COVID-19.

The CDR3 nucleotides are TGTGCCAGCAGCCAAGGGACATCATATGGCTACACCTTC. Translation: CASSQGTSYGYTF. The V and J genes are TRBV3-1 (or the pseudogene TRBV3-2) and TRBJ1-2; tentative D call: TRBD1 (5 bases). Germline loops: CDR1 LGHDT, CDR2 YNNKEL (reference sequence). Trimming removed 1 base from V and 5 bases from J, with 8 bases in between. The CDR3 covers 13 residues.